This T cell receptor (beta chain) was recorded in a study of the immune and genomic landscape of osteosarcoma. Overall study context: Roughly 73% had unfavorable pathologic response to standard therapy. Study-level points and caveats: About five repertoires, each under 100 clonotypes, were dominated by one hyperexpanded clone. Clonality was higher in immune-hot C3 than cold C1, yet still low.

TCRdb's table, derived via immunoSEQ multiplex PCR, lists solely in-frame clones and lacks some. The sample holds 2,500 to 3,000 clones, roughly three quarters seen once. For this clone: Its specificity is not known.

Trimming cost V 4 bases and J 4 bases; bases outside gene matches: 7. There are 14 residues in the CDR3. CDR1 is SGDLS, CDR2 YYNGEE, per germline. The chain joins TRBV9 to TRBJ2-5, with 7 bases aligning to TRBD1. Sequencing was carried out using metastatic tumor tissue from the lung. This TCR was recovered from a woman younger than 30 with osteosarcoma. In DNA, the CDR3 is TGTGCCAGCAGCTCCGGGACAGCCACAGAGACCCAGTACTTC. It translates to CASSSGTATETQYF.